Shown below are 16 T cell receptor beta chains from a single sample sequenced in a study of human T cells and chemical hapten exposure. Total RNA came from unfractionated whole blood. MiXCR, run by TCRdb on the 5' RACE reads, gives a single entry per CDR3 protein. The table has about 81,000 distinct CDR3 sequences, 7% to 8% seen once. Source of these receptors: a male donor in good health.

This chain links TRBV5-4 with TRBJ2-5; TRBD2 agrees at 10 bases. The CDR3 has 17 residues. Germline lookup yields CDR1 SGHNT and CDR2 YYREEE (reference sequence). V lost 0 bases, J lost 4 bases, and 9 bases stayed unmatched. The CDR3 sequence is CASSLEIPRTSGETQYF. CDR3 in DNA: TGTGCCAGCAGCTTGGAGATCCCGAGGACTAGCGGAGAGACCCAGTACTTC.

This clonotype was detected a few times. V is TRBV15 and J is TRBJ2-3, with D possibly matching TRBD1 (6 bases). This CDR3 comprises 15 residues. The V gene lost 1 base and the J gene lost 3 bases, with 11 bases spanning the gap. The germline gives CDR1 LNHNV, CDR2 YYDKDF (reference sequence). The chain's CDR3 is CATSRVQGVTDTQYF. The CDR3 region has the DNA TGTGCCACCAGCAGAGTACAGGGAGTGACAGATACGCAGTATTTT.

This clonotype was detected a few times. The chain couples TRBV6-1 to TRBJ2-1; the D is unclear. V gave up 6 bases and J gave up 8 bases, with 17 bases separating them. Germline lookup yields CDR1 MNHNS and CDR2 SASEGT. The CDR3 totals 14 residues. The chain's CDR3 is CASRASIFRYEQFF. In DNA form, the CDR3 reads TGTGCCAGCAGGGCCAGTATTTTTAGGTATGAGCAGTTCTTC.

This clonotype was seen more than once but under ten times. V usage is TRBV27 and J usage is TRBJ1-1, with TRBD1 matching over 7 bases. Germline CDR1 reads MNHEY; CDR2 reads SMNVEV (reference sequence). There are 17 residues in the CDR3. J gave up 8 bases and V 5 bases, and 20 bases lay outside the gene matches. The DNA of the CDR3 is TGTGCCAGCAGTCATCGACCCCCCGACAGGGTCGCAAGCGAAGCTTTCTTT. It yields the protein CASSHRPPDRVASEAFF.

The chain carries TRBV5-1 and TRBJ1-2; 8 bases are shared with TRBD1. The CDR3 length is 14 residues. The V gene's germline CDR1 is SGHRS and CDR2 YFSETQ. Trimming at V came to 4 bases and at J to 6 bases, leaving 8 bases not matched to a gene. Here the CDR3 reads CASSNSGGGNGYTF. CDR3 nucleotide sequence: TGCGCCAGCAGCAACTCAGGGGGCGGGAATGGCTACACCTTC.

This sequence joins TRBV11-2 and TRBJ2-4; D may correspond to TRBD1 or TRBD2 (6 bases each). Germline V CDR1 and CDR2: SGHAT, FQNNGV. The CDR3 extends over 16 amino acids. The V and J ends lost 5 bases and 2 bases respectively, with 16 bases between them. CDR3: CASSIGGRFPKNIQYF. As DNA, the CDR3 is TGTGCCAGCAGCATCGGGGGCCGGTTTCCCAAAAACATTCAGTACTTC.

The chain combines TRBV12-3 or TRBV12-4 with TRBJ1-2; TRBD1 matches at 7 bases. The CDR3 runs to 14 residues. J was trimmed by 3 bases and V by 4 bases; bases with no gene match: 5. The CDR3 spells CASSWRTGDYGYTF. As DNA, the CDR3 is TGTGCCAGCAGTTGGAGAACAGGGGACTATGGCTACACCTTC.

This clonotype was seen ten or more times. The chain combines TRBV20-1 with TRBJ2-7; a possible D gene is TRBD1 (5 bases). From germline, CDR1 is DFQATT and CDR2 SNEGSKA (reference sequence). This CDR3 has 11 amino acids. The V and J ends lost 6 bases and 9 bases respectively, with 15 bases between them. The CDR3: CSAPLGVGQYF. DNA of the CDR3: TGCAGTGCGCCTTTAGGGGTCGGGCAGTACTTC.

This clonotype was seen repeatedly, ten times or more. The rearrangement links TRBV2 to TRBJ2-7; 8 bases agree with TRBD1. J lost 5 bases, V lost 3 bases, and 6 bases had no gene match. In germline, CDR1 is SNHLY, CDR2 FYNNEI. This CDR3 is 14 amino acids long. The CDR3 region is CASSEDRVFHEQYF. The DNA for the CDR3 is TGTGCCAGCAGTGAGGACAGGGTGTTCCACGAGCAGTACTTC.

This clonotype was observed many times. The chain couples TRBV14 to TRBJ2-7, with 11 positions matching TRBD2. There are 19 residues in the CDR3. V lost 4 bases and J lost 2; bases outside the gene matches: 16. Germline CDR1 SGHDN, CDR2 FVKESK. Here the CDR3 DNA reads TGTGCCAGCAGCCCCGCCCTGGGGCTAGCGGGAGGAAGAACCTACGAGCAGTACTTC. Protein: CASSPALGLAGGRTYEQYF.

This clonotype was recorded at least ten times. The chain links TRBV4-3 to TRBJ1-4; D is ambiguous. The CDR3 runs 14 residues. Germline V CDR1 and CDR2: LGHNA, YSLEER. Trimming removed 5 bases from V and 2 bases from J, with 9 bases in between. DNA of the CDR3: TGCGCCAGCAGCACGACACCTACTAATGAAAAACTGTTTTTT. It translates to CASSTTPTNEKLFF.

This clonotype has a handful of counts. V gene TRBV5-1 combines with J gene TRBJ2-2, with D tentatively TRBD1 or TRBD2 (5 bases each). This CDR3 is built from 15 residues. Germline lookup yields CDR1 SGHRS and CDR2 YFSETQ. The V gene lost 0 bases and the J gene lost 3 bases, with 9 bases spanning the gap. CDR3 sequence: CASSLDRGHTGELFF. CDR3 coding DNA: TGCGCCAGCAGCTTGGATAGGGGACACACCGGGGAGCTGTTTTTT.

This clonotype was detected ten times or more. The rearrangement links TRBV4-2 to TRBJ2-2; 7 bases agree with TRBD2. The CDR3 has 17 amino acids. The J segment lost 0 bases and the V segment lost 0 bases, leaving 4 bases of the junction unmatched. Germline CDR1 and CDR2: LGHNA and YNFKEQ. The CDR3 bases are TGTGCCAGCAGCCAAGAGAGGGGAGGGGCGAACACCGGGGAGCTGTTTTTT. Translation gives CASSQERGGANTGELFF.

This clonotype was picked up many times. This rearrangement joins TRBV29-1 to TRBJ2-2; D gene unclear. Trimming pared 7 bases from V and 1 base from J, leaving 10 bases between. Germline V gene sequence: CDR1 SQVTM, CDR2 ANQGSEA. CDR3 length equals 13 residues. The CDR3 bases are TGCAGCGGTTTGCAAGAGAACACCGGGGAGCTGTTTTTT. This encodes CSGLQENTGELFF.

The chain couples TRBV2 to TRBJ2-1; D possibly corresponds to TRBD2 (5 bases). Germline CDR1 SNHLY, CDR2 FYNNEI. The CDR3 is 15 amino acids. Trimming pared 5 bases from V and 7 bases from J, leaving 18 bases between. The chain's CDR3 is CASSTRVFIRNEQFF. CDR3 coding DNA: TGTGCCAGCAGTACTAGGGTGTTTATTCGGAATGAGCAGTTCTTC.

This clonotype was found many times. The rearrangement links TRBV12-3 or TRBV12-4 to TRBJ1-5; a possible D gene is TRBD1 (5 bases). Trimming took off 6 bases at V and 0 bases at J, with 12 bases between the two ends. The CDR3 extends over 15 amino acids. In DNA, the CDR3 is TGTGCCAGCAGCGTAGGAGGGGATAGCAATCAGCCCCAGCATTTT. Residues: CASSVGGDSNQPQHF.